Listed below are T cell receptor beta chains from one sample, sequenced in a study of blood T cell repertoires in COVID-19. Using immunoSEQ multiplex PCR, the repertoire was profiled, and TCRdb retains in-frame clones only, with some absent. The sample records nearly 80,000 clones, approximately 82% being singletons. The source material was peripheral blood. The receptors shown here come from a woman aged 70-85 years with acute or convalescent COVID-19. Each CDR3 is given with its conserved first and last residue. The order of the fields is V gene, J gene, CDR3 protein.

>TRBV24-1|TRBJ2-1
CATSGGRTSGGDYNEQFF
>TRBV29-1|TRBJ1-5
CSVVQGESNQPQHF
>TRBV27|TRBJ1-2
CASSLRDRVSGYTF
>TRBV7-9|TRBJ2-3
CASSLGVSDTQYF
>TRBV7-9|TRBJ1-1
CASSPGGRAFF
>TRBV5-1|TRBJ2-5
CASSLAGGSGETQYF
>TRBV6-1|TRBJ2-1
CASNEAGQGSRSSYNEQFF
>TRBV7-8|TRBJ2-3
CASSLFTPSGGPDTQYF
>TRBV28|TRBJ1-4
CASSAGQGDNEKLFF
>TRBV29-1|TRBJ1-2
CSVDAGRLGYTF
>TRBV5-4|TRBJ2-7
CASSSRERLNEQYF
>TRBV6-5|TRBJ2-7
CASSIAGGGNEQYF
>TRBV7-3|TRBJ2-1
CASSLLGLAGESGYNEQFF
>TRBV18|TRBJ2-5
CASSFREGETQYF
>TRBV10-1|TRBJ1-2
CPRGDQGRYGYTF
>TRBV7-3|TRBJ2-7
CASSDTSMGRGSYEQYF
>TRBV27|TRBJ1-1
CASSLGQLMNTEAFF
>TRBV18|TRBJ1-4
CASSPAGQGPTTNEKLFF
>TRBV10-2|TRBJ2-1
CAAGTSGSLMYNEQFF
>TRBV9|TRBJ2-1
CASSVDLAGAREQFF
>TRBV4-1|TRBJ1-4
CASSQDGAGSSYEKLFF
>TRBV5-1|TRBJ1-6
CASSLDYGGRTSPLHF
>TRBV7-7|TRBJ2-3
CASSLGLAGTDTQYF
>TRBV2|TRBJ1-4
CASSKQGFNEKLFF
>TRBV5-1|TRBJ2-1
CASSLTGYNEQFF
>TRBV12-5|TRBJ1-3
CASGWGGSGNTIYF
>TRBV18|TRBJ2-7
CASSDDSFYEQYF
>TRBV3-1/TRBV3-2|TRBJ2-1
CASLLSSGSVNEQFF
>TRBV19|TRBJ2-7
CASSIGRKGLAGVYDEQYF
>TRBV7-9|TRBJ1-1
CASSPRQGGTEAFF
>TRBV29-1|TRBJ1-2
CSVGVVGGDGYTF
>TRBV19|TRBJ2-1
CASSKLAGVFGEQFF
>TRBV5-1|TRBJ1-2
CASRERQASYGYTF
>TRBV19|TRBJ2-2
CASSIGGLGNKLFF
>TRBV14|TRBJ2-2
CASSQWAGLNTGELFF
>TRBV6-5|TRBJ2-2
CASNPGSNTGELFF
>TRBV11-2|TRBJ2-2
CASSSLTGELFF
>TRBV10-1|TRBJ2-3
CASSESRTSGSRDTQYF
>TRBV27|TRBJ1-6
CASRHENSPLHF
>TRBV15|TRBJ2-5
CATSGDRVRETQYF
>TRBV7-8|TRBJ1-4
CASSLGDSYNEKLFF
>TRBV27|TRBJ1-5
CASSLGRPNQPQHF
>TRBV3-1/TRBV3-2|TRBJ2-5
CASSQDQAFSIQYF
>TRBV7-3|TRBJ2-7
CASSPTGGAYEQYF
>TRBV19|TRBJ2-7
CASNRAGAYEQYF
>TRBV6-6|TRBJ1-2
CASRDTHNYGYTF
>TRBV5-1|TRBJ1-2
CASSLAGGHGFDNYGYTF
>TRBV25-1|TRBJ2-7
CASSAETGTYEQYF
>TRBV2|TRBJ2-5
CATENTSGSLKTQYF
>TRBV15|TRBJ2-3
CATSRERGFPASSTDTQYF
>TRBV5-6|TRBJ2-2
CASSLGQGLNGELFF
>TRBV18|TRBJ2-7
CASSPKRTGAGVDEQYF
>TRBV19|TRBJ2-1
CASSPQRDSGEQFF
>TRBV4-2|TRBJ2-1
CASSQVGTGTGGFSGNNEQFF
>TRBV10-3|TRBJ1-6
CAISESSTGNSPLHF
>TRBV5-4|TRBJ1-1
CASSRAWNTEAFF